This T cell receptor beta chain was captured in a study of PD-L1 blockade in urothelial cancer. Study-level information: Male sex and bladder-origin urothelial cancer characterized about 85% of the 29 patients. Blood yielded a median of around 150,000 T cells per sample. Each patient had 0 to 3 earlier chemotherapy regimens.

Germline lookup yields CDR1 MDHEN and CDR2 SYDVKM. This CDR3 region has 15 residues. Deletions cut 6 bases from V and 1 base from J, with 13 bases between. Using immunoSEQ multiplex PCR, the repertoire was profiled, and TCRdb retains in-frame clones only, with some absent. The sample includes under 60,000 clones, around four fifths seen only once; the top ten take roughly 3.3%. The time point denotes: pretreatment peripheral blood. This clonotype was sampled from a man between 65 and 85 years old with urothelial cancer. The chain employs TRBV28 and TRBJ1-5; perhaps TRBD1 as D (5 bases). The sample here was PBMCs, taken around atezolizumab (anti-PD-L1) treatment. Here the CDR3 DNA reads TGTGCCAGCAGACCCGGACAAGTCAGCAATCAGCCCCAGCATTTT. It codes for CASRPGQVSNQPQHF.